This T cell receptor (beta chain) appears in the sequencing data of a study of blood T cell repertoires in COVID-19 (dated by TCRdb to 2020 to 2022). Context from the whole study: Collaborator samples came from the United States, Italy and Spain and covered acute and convalescent phases of COVID-19. The material from the prospective study consisted of cDNA or gDNA derived from T cells, B-cell-depleted T cells, or PBMCs. A freely available public database, intended as a resource for researchers studying the immune response to SARS-CoV-2, is where the repertoires were released. Sample metadata almost always included a de-identified subject ID, COVID-19 status, age in years and sex. Samples came from the ongoing ImmuneRACE study (first 160 participants) plus 1,254 subjects from 6 global collaborators. Where available, HLA class I and class II types were taken from metadata supplied by the sample provider and were not determined by assay-based typing. The dataset comprised deeply sampled blood TCRbeta repertoires from subjects exposed to, actively infected with, or recovered from COVID-19. Broader findings and caveats from the paper: Clinical and demographic metadata were provided uncurated, with the amount varying by source and participant.

Note on this clone: This clone's antigen is unknown. No base qualities exist here, and no much larger clone lies one base off it.

TCRbeta CDR3 regions were amplified from genomic DNA by means of the immunoSEQ Assay, a bias-controlled multiplex PCR. The published analysis was carried out like this. Within the assay, amplification of reference gene primers was used to estimate how many nucleated cells each sample contained. Sequence reads were collapsed and filtered to measure the absolute abundance of every unique TCRbeta CDR3 rearrangement. For each sample, productive Simpson clonality was calculated as the square root of Simpson's diversity index over productive rearrangements. TCRdb re-hosts the immuneACCESS table, in-frame sequences only. Its copies lack some clones; in the studies checked, an unresolved V gene accounts for under half of them, and the cause for the rest is not known. V and J calls and clone size are given by that table; D and trimming were obtained from the DNA. The sample table holds roughly 160,000 clones, of which 80% were seen once. The ten largest clones capture 3% to 4% of the sample.

In the prospective study, participants were roughly 18 to 100 years old, resided in 24 geographic areas of the United States, and were enrolled through a virtual design. Cohort assignment in the prospective study relied on participant-reported clinical history from a screening survey and a study questionnaire. Recovered participants in ImmuneRACE Cohort 3 were defined as having two consecutive negative NP/OP PCR tests, clearance from a healthcare professional, or resolution of symptoms. In the prospective study, whole blood, serum and a nasopharyngeal or oropharyngeal swab were collected from each participant by mobile phlebotomists. Participants in the prospective study had the option to provide additional blood draws and questionnaires over a roughly 2-month period. Prospective study blood samples were shipped either frozen or at room temperature before DNA extraction. CDR1 MNHEY and CDR2 SMNVEV are derived from the germline V gene (reference sequence). Relative to germline, V is 6 bases shorter and J is 5 bases shorter, with 13 bases between their ends. The CDR3 measures 13 amino acids from cysteine to phenylalanine. The only DNA kept is the CDR3, 39 bases in frame from the first base.

This clonotype originated in a woman aged 55-75 years who had recovered from COVID-19. Recombination joined TRBV27 with TRBJ1-1; TRBD1 is possibly the D segment (5 matching bases). Material: PBMCs or T cells enriched from blood (not recorded which). The nucleotides are TGTGCCAGCAGCCACGGGGGGAATACTGAAGCTTTCTTT. Its amino acids are CASSHGGNTEAFF.